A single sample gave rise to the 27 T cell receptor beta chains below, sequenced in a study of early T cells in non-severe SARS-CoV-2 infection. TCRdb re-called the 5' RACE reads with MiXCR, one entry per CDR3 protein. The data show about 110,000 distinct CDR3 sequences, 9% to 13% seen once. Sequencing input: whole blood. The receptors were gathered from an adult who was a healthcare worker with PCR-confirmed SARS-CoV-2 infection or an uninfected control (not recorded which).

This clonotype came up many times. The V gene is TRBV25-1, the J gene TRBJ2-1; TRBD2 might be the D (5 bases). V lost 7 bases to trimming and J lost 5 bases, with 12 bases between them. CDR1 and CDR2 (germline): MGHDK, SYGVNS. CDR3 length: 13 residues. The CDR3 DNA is TGTGCCAGCATCAGGCCGGGAAACAATGAGCAGTTCTTC. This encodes CASIRPGNNEQFF.

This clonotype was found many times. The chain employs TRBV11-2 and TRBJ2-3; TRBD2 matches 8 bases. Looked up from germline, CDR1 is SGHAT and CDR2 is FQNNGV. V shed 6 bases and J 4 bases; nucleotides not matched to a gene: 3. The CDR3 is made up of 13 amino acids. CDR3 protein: CASRRAGADTQYF. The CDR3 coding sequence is TGTGCCAGCAGAAGAGCGGGAGCAGATACGCAGTATTTT.

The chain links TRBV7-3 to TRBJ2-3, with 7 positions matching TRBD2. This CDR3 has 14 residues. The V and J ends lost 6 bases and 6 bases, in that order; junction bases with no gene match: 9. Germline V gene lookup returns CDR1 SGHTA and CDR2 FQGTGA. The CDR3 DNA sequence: TGTGCCAGCAGTTCTGGGACTATAGGGGATACGCAGTATTTT. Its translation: CASSSGTIGDTQYF.

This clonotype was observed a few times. The CDR3 sequence: CSARAGGSSYNEQFF. In DNA form, the CDR3 reads TGCAGTGCTAGAGCGGGAGGGAGCTCCTACAATGAGCAGTTCTTC. V usage is TRBV20-1 and J usage is TRBJ2-1; 8 bases map to TRBD2. The CDR3 has 15 residues. V was pared by 1 base and J by 0 bases, with 2 bases of the junction left unmatched. CDR1 is DFQATT and CDR2 is SNEGSKA in the germline V gene (reference sequence).

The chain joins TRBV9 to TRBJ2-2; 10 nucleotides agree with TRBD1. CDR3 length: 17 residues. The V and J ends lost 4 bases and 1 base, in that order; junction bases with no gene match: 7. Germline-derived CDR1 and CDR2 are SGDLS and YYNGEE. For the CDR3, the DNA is TGTGCCAGCAGCCACTCCCGGACAGGGGGGAACACCGGGGAGCTGTTTTTT. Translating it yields CASSHSRTGGNTGELFF.

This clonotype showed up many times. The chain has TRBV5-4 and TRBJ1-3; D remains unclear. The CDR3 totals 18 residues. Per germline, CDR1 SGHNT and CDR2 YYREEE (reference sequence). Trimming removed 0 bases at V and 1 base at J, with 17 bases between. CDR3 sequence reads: CASSLGIPPQGSGNTIYF. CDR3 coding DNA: TGTGCCAGCAGCTTGGGTATCCCCCCCCAAGGATCTGGAAACACCATATATTTT.

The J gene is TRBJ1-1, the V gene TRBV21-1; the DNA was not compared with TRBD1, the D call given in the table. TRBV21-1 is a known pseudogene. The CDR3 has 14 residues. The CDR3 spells CASSEARVRTEAFF. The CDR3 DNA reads TGTGCCAGCAGCGAAGCCAGGGTACGGACTGAAGCTTTCTTT.

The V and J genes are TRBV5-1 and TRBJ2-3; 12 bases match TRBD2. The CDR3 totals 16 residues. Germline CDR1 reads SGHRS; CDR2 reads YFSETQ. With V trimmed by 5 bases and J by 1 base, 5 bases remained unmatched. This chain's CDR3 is CASSLRTSGGTDTQYF. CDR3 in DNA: TGCGCCAGCAGTCTTCGGACTAGCGGGGGCACAGATACGCAGTATTTT.

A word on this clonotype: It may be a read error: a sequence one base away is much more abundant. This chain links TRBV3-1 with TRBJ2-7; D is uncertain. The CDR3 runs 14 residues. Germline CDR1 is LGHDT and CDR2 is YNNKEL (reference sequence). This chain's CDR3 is CASNQDRIGYEQYF. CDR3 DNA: TGTGCCAGCAACCAAGATAGGATCGGCTACGAGCAGTACTTC.

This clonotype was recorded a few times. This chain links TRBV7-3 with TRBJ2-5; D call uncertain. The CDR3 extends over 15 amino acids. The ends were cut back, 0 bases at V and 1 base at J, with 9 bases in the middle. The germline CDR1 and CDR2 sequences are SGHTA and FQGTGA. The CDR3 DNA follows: TGTGCCAGCAGCTTAACCTCAGGCTCCCAAGAGACCCAGTACTTC. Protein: CASSLTSGSQETQYF.

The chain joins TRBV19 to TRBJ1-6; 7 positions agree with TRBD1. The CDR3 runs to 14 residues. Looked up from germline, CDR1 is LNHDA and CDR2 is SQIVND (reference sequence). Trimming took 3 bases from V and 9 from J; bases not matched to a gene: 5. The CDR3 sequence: CASSMTGIGSPLHF. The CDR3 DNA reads TGTGCCAGTAGTATGACAGGGATAGGTTCACCCCTCCACTTT. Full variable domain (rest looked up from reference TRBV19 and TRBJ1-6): DGGITQSPKYLFRKEGQNVTLSCEQNLNHDAMYWYRQDPGQGLRLIYYSQIVNDFQKGDIAEGYSVSREKKESFPLTVTSAQKNPTAFYLCASSMTGIGSPLHFGNGTRLTVT.

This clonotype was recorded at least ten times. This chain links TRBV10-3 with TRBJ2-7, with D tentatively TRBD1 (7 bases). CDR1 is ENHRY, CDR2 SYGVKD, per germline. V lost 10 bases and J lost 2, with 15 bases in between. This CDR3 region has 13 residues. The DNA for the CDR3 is TGTGCCACCAGGGGGACTGAGCCCTACGAGCAGTACTTC. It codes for CATRGTEPYEQYF.

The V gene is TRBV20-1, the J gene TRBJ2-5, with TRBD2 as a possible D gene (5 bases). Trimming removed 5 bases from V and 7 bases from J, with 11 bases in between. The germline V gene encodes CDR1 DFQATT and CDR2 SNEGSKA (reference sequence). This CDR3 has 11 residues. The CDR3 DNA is TGCAGTGCTGGGCCGGGAACGACCCAGTACTTC. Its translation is CSAGPGTTQYF.

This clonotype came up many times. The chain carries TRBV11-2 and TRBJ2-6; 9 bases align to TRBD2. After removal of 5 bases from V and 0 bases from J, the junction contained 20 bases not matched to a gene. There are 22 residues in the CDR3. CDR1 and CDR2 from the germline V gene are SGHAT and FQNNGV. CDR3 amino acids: CASSPWLAGRGHPPSGANVLTF. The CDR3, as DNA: TGTGCCAGCAGCCCTTGGCTAGCGGGGAGGGGTCATCCACCCTCTGGGGCCAACGTCCTGACTTTC.

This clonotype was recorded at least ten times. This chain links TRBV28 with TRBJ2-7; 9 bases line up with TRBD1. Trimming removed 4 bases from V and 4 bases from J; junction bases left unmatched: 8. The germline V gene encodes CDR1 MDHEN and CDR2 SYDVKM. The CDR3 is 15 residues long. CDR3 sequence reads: CASSSSRDRAYEQYF. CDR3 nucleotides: TGTGCCAGCAGTTCCTCCAGGGACAGGGCTTACGAGCAGTACTTC.

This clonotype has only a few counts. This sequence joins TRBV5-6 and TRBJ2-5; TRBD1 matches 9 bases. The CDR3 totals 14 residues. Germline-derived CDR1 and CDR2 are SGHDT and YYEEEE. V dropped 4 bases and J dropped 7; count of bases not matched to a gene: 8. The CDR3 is CASSLWTGAATQYF. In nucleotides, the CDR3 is TGTGCCAGCAGCCTCTGGACAGGGGCGGCGACCCAGTACTTC.

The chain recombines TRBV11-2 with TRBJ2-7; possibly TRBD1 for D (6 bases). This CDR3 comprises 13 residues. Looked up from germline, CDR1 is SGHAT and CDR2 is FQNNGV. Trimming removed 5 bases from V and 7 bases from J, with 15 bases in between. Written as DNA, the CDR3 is TGTGCCAGCAGCCCGAGGGTAGGACAGGAGCAGTACTTC. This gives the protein CASSPRVGQEQYF.

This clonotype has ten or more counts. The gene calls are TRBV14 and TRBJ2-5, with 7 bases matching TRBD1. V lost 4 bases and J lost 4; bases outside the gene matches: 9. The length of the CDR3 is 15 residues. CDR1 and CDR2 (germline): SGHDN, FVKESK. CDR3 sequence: CASSRVDRVPETQYF. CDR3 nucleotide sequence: TGTGCCAGCAGCCGGGTCGACAGGGTCCCAGAGACCCAGTACTTC.

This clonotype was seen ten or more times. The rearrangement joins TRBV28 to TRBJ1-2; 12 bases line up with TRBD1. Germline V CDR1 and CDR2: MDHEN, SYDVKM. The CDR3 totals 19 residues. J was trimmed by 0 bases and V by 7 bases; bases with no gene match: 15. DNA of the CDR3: TGTGCCAGCACTTTTATTCTGGGGACAGGGGGCCGTTCTAACTATGGCTACACCTTC. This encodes CASTFILGTGGRSNYGYTF.

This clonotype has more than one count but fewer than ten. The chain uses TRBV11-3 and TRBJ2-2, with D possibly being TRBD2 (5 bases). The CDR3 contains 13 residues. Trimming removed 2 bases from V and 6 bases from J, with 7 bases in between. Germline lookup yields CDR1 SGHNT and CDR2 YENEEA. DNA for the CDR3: TGTGCCAGCAGCTTAACGGGGTCCGGGGAGCTGTTTTTT. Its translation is CASSLTGSGELFF. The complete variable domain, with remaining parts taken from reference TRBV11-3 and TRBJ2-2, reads EAGVVQSPRYKIIEKKQPVAFWCNPISGHNTLYWYLQNLGQGPELLIRYENEEAVDDSQLPKDRFSAERLKGVDSTLKIQPAELGDSAVYLCASSLTGSGELFFGEGSRLTVL.

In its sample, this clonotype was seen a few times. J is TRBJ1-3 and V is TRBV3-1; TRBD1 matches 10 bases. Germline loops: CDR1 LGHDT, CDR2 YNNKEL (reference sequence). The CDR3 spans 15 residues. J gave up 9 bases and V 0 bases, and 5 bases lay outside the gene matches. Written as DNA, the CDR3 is TGTGCCAGCAGCCAAGAGGGACAGGGGTTTTCCACCATATATTTT. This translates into CASSQEGQGFSTIYF. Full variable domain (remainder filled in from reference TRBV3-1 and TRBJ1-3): DTAVSQTPKYLVTQMGNDKSIKCEQNLGHDTMYWYKQDSKKFLKIMFSYNNKELIINETVPNRFSPKSPDKAHLNLHINSLELGDSAVYFCASSQEGQGFSTIYFGEGSWLTVV.

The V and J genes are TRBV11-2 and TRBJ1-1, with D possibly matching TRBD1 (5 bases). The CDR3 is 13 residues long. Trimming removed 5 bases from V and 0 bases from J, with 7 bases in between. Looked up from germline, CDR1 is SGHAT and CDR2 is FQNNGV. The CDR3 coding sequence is TGTGCCAGCAGCCAGACAGTGAACACTGAAGCTTTCTTT. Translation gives CASSQTVNTEAFF. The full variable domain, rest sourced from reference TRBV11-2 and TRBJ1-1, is EAGVAQSPRYKIIEKRQSVAFWCNPISGHATLYWYQQILGQGPKLLIQFQNNGVVDDSQLPKDRFSAERLKGVDSTLKIQPAKLEDSAVYLCASSQTVNTEAFFGQGTRLTVV.

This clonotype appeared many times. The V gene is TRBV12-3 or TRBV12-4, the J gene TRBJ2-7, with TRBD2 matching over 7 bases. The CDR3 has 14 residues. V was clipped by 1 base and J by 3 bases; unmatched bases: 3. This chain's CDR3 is CASSLGGRIYEQYF. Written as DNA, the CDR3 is TGTGCCAGCAGTTTAGGCGGGAGAATCTACGAGCAGTACTTC.

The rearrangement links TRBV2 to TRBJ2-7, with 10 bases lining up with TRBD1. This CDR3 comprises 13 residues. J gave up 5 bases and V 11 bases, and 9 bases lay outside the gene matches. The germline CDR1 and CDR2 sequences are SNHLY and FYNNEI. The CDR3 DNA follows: TGTGCCTCTGCGGGACAGGGGAACAACGAGCAGTACTTC. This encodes CASAGQGNNEQYF.

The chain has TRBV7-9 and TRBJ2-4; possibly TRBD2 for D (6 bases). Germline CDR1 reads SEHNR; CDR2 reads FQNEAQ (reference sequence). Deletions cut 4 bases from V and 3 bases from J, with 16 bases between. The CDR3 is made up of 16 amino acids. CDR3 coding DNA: TGTGCCAGCAGCTCAAGTGGGGGGAATGACAAAAACATTCAGTACTTC. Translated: CASSSSGGNDKNIQYF.

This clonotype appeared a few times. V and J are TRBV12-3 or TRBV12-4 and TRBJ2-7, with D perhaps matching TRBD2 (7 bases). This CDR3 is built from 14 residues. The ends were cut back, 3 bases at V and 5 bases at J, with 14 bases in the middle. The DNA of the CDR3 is TGTGCCAGCAGTTTGTGGAGGGGGGGGAACGAGCAGTACTTC. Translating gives CASSLWRGGNEQYF.

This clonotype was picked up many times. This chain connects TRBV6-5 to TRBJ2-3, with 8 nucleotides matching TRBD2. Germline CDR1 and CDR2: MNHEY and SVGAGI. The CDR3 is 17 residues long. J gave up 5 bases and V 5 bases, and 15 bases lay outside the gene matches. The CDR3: CASSKTSGALRGDTQYF. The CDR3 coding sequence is TGTGCCAGCAGTAAAACTAGCGGAGCACTACGGGGAGATACGCAGTATTTT.